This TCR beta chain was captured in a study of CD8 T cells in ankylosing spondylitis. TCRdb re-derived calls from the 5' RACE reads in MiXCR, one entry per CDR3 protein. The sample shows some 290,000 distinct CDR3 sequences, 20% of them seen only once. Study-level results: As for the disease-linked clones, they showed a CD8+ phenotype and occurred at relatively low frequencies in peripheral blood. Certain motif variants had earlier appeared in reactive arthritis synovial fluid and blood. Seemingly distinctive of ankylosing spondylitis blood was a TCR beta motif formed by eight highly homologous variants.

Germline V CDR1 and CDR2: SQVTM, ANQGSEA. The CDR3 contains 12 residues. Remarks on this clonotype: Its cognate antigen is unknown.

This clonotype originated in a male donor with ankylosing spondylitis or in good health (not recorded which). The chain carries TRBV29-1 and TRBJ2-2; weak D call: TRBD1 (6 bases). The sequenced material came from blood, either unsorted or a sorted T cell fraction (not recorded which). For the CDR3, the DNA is TGCAGTGGACAGCCGAACACCGGGGAGCTGTTTTTT. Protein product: CSGQPNTGELFF.